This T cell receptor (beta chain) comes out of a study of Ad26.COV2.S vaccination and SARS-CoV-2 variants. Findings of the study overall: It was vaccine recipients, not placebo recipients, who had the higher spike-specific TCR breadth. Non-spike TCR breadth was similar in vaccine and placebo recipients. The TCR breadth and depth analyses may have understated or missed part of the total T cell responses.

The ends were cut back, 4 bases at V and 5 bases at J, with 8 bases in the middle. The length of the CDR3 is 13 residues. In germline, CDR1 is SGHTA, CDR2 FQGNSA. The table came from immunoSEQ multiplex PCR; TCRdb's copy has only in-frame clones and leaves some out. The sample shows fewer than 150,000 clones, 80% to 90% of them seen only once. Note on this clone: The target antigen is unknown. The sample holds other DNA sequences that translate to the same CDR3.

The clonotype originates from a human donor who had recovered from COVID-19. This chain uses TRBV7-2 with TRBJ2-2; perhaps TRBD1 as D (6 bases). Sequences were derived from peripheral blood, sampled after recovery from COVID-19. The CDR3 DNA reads TGTGCCAGCAGCTCGACAGGAACCGGGGAGCTGTTTTTT. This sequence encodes CASSSTGTGELFF.